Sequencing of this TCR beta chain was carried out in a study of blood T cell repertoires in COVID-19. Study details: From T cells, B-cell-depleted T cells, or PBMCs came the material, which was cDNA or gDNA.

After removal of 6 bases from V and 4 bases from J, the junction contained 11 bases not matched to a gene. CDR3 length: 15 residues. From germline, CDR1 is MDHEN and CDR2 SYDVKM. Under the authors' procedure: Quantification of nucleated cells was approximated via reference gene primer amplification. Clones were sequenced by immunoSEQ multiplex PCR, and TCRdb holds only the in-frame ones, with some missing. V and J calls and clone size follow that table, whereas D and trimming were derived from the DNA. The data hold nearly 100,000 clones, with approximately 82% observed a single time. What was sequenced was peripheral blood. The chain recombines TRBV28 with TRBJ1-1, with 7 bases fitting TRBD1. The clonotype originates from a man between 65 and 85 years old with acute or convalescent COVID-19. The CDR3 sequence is CASRRQGQMVTEAFF. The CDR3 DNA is TGTGCCAGCAGGAGACAGGGACAGATGGTCACTGAAGCTTTCTTT.